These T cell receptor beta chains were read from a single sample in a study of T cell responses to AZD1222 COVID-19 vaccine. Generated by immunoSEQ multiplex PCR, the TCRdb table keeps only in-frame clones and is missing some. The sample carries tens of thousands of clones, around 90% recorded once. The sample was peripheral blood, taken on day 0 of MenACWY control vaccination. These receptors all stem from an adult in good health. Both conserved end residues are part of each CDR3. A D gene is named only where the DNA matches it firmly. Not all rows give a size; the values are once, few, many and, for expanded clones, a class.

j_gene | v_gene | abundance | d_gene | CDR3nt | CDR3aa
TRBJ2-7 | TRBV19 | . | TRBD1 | TGTGCCAGTAGTGCATGGACAGGGGTTGGGTACGAGCAGTACTTC | CASSAWTGVGYEQYF
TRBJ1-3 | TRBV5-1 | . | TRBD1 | TGCGCCAGCAGCTTGGAGGCTCGACAGGGATGGAACACCATATATTTT | CASSLEARQGWNTIYF
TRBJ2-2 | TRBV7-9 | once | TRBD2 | TGTGCCAGCAGCTTGGCGGGGGGCGCGAACACCGGGGAGCTGTTTTTT | CASSLAGGANTGELFF
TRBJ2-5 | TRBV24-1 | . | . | TGTGCCACCAGTGATTCTCGACAGGTGAAGTACTTC | CATSDSRQVKYF
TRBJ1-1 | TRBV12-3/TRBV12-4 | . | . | TGTGCCAGCAGTTTTGCCGGGAACACTGAAGCTTTCTTT | CASSFAGNTEAFF
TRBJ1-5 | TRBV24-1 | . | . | TGTGCCACCAGTGAGACAGCTTTAGGTCCCCAGCATTTT | CATSETALGPQHF
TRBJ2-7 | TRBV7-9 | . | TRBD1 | TGTGCCAGCAGCTCACAGGGGGCCGGCTCCTACGAGCAGTACTTC | CASSSQGAGSYEQYF
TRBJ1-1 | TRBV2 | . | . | TGTGCCAGCAGTCCCAGGGATACTGAAGCTTTCTTT | CASSPRDTEAFF
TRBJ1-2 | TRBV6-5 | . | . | TGTGCCAGCAGAGGGGACCTTCCCGCTTATGGCTACACCTTC | CASRGDLPAYGYTF
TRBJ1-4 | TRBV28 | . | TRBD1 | TGTGCCAGCAGCTCGACAGGGGGCGGTGAAAAACTGTTTTTT | CASSSTGGGEKLFF
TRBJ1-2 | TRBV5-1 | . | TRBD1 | TGCGCCAGCAGCTGGGGGACAGGAGGGAACTATGGCTACACCTTC | CASSWGTGGNYGYTF
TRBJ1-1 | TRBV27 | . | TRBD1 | TGTGCCAGCAGTCCATATCGGGACAGGGGAGAAGCTTTCTTT | CASSPYRDRGEAFF
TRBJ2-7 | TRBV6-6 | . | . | TGTGCCAGCATTCAAGACTGGAGCTCCTACGAGCAGTACTTC | CASIQDWSSYEQYF
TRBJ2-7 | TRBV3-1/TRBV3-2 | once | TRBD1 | TGTGCCAGCAGCCAAGGTTGGACAGGGGGGTACGAGCAGTACTTC | CASSQGWTGGYEQYF
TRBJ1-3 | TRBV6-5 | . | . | TGTGCCAGCAGTTACTCGGGGCCAGACTCTGGAAACACCATATATTTT | CASSYSGPDSGNTIYF
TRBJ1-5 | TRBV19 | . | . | TGTGCCAGTAGTATAAGACGACTAGGGGACCAGCCCCAGCATTTT | CASSIRRLGDQPQHF
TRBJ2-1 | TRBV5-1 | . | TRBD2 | TGCGCCAGCAGCTCGGGGGGCTCCTACAATGAGCAGTTCTTC | CASSSGGSYNEQFF
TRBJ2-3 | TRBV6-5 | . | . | TGTGCCAGCAGTTACTATGGTAGCGAGGGCACAGATACGCAGTATTTT | CASSYYGSEGTDTQYF
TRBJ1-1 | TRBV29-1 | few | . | TGCAGCGTTGGGGTAGGGCCAGACACTGAAGCTTTCTTT | CSVGVGPDTEAFF
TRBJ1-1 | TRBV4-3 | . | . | TGCGCCAGCAGCCAAACCTGGGGGGGAGGCACTGAAGCTTTCTTT | CASSQTWGGGTEAFF
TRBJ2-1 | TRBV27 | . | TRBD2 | TGTGCCAGCAGTTTACAAAGCGGGGGTGTTTACAATGAGCAGTTCTTC | CASSLQSGGVYNEQFF
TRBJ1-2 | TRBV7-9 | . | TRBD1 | TGTGCCAGCAGCTTACTTGGGACAGAGGGGGGCTACACCTTC | CASSLLGTEGGYTF
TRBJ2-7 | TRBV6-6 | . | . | TGTGCCAGCATACGCGGTCACCCGTCTTCGTACGAGCAGTACTTC | CASIRGHPSSYEQYF
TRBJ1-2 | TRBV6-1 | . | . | TGTGCCAGCAGTGACAAGACTTACCCGAGGTATGGCTACACCTTC | CASSDKTYPRYGYTF
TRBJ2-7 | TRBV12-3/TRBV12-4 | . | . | TGTGCCAGCAGTCCCAGTGCGGGGGAGCAGTACTTC | CASSPSAGEQYF
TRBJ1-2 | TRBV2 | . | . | TGTGCCAGCAGTGAGGGATTGGGACACCTTTATGGCTACACCTTC | CASSEGLGHLYGYTF
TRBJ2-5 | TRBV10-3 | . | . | TGTGCCACCCAAGATCTCGAGACCCAGTACTTC | CATQDLETQYF
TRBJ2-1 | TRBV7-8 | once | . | TGTGCCAGCAGCTCTACGGGACAATCTTTCAATGAGCAGTTCTTC | CASSSTGQSFNEQFF
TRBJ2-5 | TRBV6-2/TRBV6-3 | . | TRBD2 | TGTGCCAGCAGTTCCGGGACACTAGCGGGACATCAAGAGACCCAGTACTTC | CASSSGTLAGHQETQYF
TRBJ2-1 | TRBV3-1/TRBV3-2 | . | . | TGTGCCAGTAGCCAACGGTTTCCCGGCGGCAAGTTCTTC | CASSQRFPGGKFF
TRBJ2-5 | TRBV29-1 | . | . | TGCAGCGTGGGGACGTACCAAGAGACCCAGTACTTC | CSVGTYQETQYF
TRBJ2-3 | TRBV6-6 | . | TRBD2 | TGTGCCAGCAGTCCGGGATCGGCTAGCGGGGGGCTCACAGATACGCAGTATTTT | CASSPGSASGGLTDTQYF
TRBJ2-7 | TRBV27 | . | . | TGTGCCAGCAGTTTAGGGTACGAGCAGTACTTC | CASSLGYEQYF
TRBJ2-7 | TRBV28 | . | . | TGTGCCAGCAGCCTAGGAGAATACGAGCAGTACTTC | CASSLGEYEQYF
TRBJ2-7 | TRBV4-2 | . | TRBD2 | TGTGCCAGCAGCCAAGACGGGGGAGGGTCTGCGCAGTACTTC | CASSQDGGGSAQYF
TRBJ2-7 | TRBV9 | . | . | TGTGCCAGCAGCGTAGCGGGGGGCAGCGCTTACGAGCAGTACTTC | CASSVAGGSAYEQYF
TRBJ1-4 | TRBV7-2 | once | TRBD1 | TGTGCCAGCAGCTCTACCTCAGGGGGGAATGAAAAACTGTTTTTT | CASSSTSGGNEKLFF
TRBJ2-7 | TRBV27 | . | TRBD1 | TGTGCCAGCAGTTTATCGCTGGGACAGGGCCGCGAGCAGTACTTC | CASSLSLGQGREQYF
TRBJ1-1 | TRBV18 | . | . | TGTGCCAGCTCACCGGGACAGAACACTGAAGCTTTCTTT | CASSPGQNTEAFF
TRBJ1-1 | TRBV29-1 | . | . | TGCAGCGTTGAGGCCGTTATGAACACTGAAGCTTTCTTT | CSVEAVMNTEAFF